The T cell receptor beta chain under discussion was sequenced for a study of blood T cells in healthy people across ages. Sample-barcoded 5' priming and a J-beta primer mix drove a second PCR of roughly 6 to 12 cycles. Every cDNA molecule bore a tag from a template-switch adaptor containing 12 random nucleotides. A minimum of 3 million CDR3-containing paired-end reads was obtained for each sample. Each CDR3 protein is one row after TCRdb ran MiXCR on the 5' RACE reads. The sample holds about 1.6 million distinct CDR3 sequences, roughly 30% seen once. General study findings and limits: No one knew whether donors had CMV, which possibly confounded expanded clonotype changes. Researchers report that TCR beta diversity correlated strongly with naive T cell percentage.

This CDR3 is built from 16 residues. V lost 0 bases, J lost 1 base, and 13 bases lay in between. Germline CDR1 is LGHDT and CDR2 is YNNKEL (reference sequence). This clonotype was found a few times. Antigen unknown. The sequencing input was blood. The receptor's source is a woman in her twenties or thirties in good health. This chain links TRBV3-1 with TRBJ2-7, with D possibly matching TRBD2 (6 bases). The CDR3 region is CASSQEFAGFSYEQYF. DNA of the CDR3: TGTGCCAGCAGCCAAGAATTCGCGGGGTTTTCCTACGAGCAGTACTTC.